This TCR beta chain was captured in a study of cytomegalovirus exposure and HLA in healthy donors. Regarding the study as a whole: According to the study, 150 to 200 TCR beta chains were cytomegalovirus-associated. Some V segments (TRBV6-2 and TRBV6-3 among them) were excluded as indistinguishable. Previously analyzed data showed that most TCR beta V segments were productive at a frequency of about 87% or about 30%.

Notes on this clone: Its antigen is currently unknown.

Healthy individuals who donated bone marrow served as the donors. The primer mix had 60 Vbeta and 13 Jbeta primers. Generated by immunoSEQ multiplex PCR, the TCRdb table keeps only in-frame clones and is missing some. Of under 150,000 clones listed, over 55% are singletons. The CDR3 is made up of 16 amino acids. Germline lookup yields CDR1 LNHDA and CDR2 SQIVND (reference sequence). The J segment lost 8 bases and the V segment lost 6 bases, leaving 12 bases of the junction unmatched. Sequencing was performed on PBMCs. This rearrangement joins TRBV19 to TRBJ2-1; 11 bases match TRBD2. The TCR originated in a man aged 40-49 years in good health and CMV-seronegative. The CDR3, as DNA: TGTGCCAGTAGACGGCTAGCGGGGGGTCGAAGGGATGAGCAGTTCTTC. Protein sequence: CASRRLAGGRRDEQFF.